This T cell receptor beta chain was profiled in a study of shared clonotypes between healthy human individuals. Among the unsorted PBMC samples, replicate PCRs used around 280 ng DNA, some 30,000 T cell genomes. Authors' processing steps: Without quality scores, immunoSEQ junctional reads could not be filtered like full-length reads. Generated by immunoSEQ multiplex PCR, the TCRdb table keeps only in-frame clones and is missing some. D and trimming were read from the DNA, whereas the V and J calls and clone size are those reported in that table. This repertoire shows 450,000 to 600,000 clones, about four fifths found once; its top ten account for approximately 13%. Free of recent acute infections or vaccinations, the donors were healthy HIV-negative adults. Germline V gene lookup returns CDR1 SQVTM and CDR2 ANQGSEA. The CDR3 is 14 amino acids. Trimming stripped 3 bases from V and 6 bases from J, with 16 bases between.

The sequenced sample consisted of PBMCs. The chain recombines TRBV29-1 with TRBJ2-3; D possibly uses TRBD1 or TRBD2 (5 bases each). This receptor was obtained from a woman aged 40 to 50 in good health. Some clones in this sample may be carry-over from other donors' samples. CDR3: CSVDPSGAGDTQYF. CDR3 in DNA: TGCAGCGTTGATCCCTCCGGGGCTGGGGATACGCAGTATTTT.